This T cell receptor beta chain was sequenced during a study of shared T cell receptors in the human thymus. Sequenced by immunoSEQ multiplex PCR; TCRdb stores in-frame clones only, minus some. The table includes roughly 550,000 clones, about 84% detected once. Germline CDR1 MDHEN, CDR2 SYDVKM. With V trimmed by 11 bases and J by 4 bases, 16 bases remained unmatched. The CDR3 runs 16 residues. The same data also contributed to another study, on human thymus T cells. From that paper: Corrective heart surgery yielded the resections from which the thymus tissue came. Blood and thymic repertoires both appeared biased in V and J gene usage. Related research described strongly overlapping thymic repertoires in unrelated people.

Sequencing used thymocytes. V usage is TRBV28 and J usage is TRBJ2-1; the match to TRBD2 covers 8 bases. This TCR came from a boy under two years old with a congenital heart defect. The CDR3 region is CASRTSSRGIYNEQFF. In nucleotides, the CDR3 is TGTGCCTCCCGGACTAGCAGCCGGGGCATATACAATGAGCAGTTCTTC.